This TCR beta chain was profiled in a study of cytomegalovirus exposure and HLA in healthy donors. Use of 60 Vbeta and 13 Jbeta primers characterized the PCR. Libraries were prepared by immunoSEQ multiplex PCR; TCRdb keeps only in-frame clonotypes and omits some of them. This sample has fewer than 250,000 clones, with approximately 68% found just once. The CDR3 loop spans 13 amino acids. V gave up 2 bases and J gave up 6 bases, with 7 bases separating them. Germline values: CDR1 SGHTA, CDR2 FQGNSA. The rearrangement uses TRBV7-2 and TRBJ2-2; unclear D gene. The TCR comes from a woman younger than 45 in good health and CMV-seronegative. Material for sequencing was PBMCs. The CDR3 nucleotides are TGTGCCAGCAGCTTAATCGAGGCCGGGGAGCTGTTTTTT. As protein: CASSLIEAGELFF. Full variable domain (missing parts from reference TRBV7-2 and TRBJ2-2): GAGVSQSPSNKVTEKGKDVELRCDPISGHTALYWYRQSLGQGLEFLIYFQGNSAPDKSGLPSDRFSAERTGGSVSTLTIQRTQQEDSAVYLCASSLIEAGELFFGEGSRLTVL.